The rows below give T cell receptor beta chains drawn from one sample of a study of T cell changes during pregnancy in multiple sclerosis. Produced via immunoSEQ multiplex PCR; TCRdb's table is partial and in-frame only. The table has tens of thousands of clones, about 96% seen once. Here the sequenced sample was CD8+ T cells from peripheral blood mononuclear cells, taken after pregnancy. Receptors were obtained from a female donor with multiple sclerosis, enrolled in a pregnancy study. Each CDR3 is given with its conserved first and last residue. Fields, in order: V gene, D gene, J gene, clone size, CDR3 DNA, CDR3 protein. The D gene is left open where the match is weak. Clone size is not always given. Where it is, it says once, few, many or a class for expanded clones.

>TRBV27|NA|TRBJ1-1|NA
TGTGCCAGCAGTTTAGGAGCGAACACTGAAGCTTTCTTT
CASSLGANTEAFF
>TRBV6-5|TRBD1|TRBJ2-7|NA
TGTGCCAGCAGTTACGGCGGAACAGGGGAATACGAGCAGTACTTC
CASSYGGTGEYEQYF
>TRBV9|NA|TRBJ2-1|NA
TGTGCCAGCAGCGCAAGCTATGAGCAGTTCTTC
CASSASYEQFF
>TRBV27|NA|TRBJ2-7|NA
TGTGCCAGCGGCGGCAAGGGGCCCTACGAGCAGTACTTC
CASGGKGPYEQYF
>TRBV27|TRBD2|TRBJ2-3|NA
TGTGCCAGCAAAACCCTAGCGGTGACCCGCACAGATACGCAGTATTTT
CASKTLAVTRTDTQYF
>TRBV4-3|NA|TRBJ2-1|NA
TGCGCCAGCAGCCAAGATCTGCCAGTGTACAATGAGCAGTTCTTC
CASSQDLPVYNEQFF
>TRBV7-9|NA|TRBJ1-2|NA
TGTGCCAGCAGCTTAGGGGCGAACTATGGCTACACCTTC
CASSLGANYGYTF
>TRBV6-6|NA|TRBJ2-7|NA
TGTGCCACCGCGACTGGATCCTACGAGCAGTACTTC
CATATGSYEQYF
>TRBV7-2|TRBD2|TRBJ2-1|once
TGTGCCAGCAGCTCGCTAGCGGGAGGGTCCTACAATGAGCAGTTCTTC
CASSSLAGGSYNEQFF
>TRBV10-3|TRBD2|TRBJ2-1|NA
TGTGCCATCAGTGAGTCAGCGGGAGGTTACAATGAGCAGTTCTTC
CAISESAGGYNEQFF
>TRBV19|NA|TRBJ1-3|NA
TGTGCCAGTAGTATCATGGCAGGAAACACCATATATTTT
CASSIMAGNTIYF
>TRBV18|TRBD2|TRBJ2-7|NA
TGTGCCGGGGACTACACCTACGAGCAGTACTTC
CAGDYTYEQYF
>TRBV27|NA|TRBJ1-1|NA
TGTGCCAGCAGTAGGACAGTTATGAACACTGAAGCTTTCTTT
CASSRTVMNTEAFF
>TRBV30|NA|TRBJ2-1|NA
TGTGCCTGGAGTGTAGCGGATCGATACAATGAGCAGTTCTTC
CAWSVADRYNEQFF
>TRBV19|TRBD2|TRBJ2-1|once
TGTGCCAGTAGTATAGATGGCGGGAGACACTCCTACAATGAGCAGTTCTTC
CASSIDGGRHSYNEQFF
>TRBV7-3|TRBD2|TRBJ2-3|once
TGTGCCAGCAGCGCCGGGACTAGCGGGGTCACAGATACGCAGTATTTT
CASSAGTSGVTDTQYF
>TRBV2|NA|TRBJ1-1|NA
TGTGCCAGCAGTGAACCTAAAATGAACACTGAAGCTTTCTTT
CASSEPKMNTEAFF